Detailed here is one T cell receptor (beta chain). Its antigen is not known. These data belong to a study of cytomegalovirus exposure and HLA in healthy donors. Study-level background: The 550 to 800 first-cohort repertoires and the roughly 130 validation repertoires shared the same platform, a later analysis reported. Whole-study findings and limits: The study labeled more than 150 TCR beta chains cytomegalovirus-associated.

The table came from immunoSEQ multiplex PCR; TCRdb's copy has only in-frame clones and leaves some out. The table has approximately 70,000 clones, over 90% seen once; the top ten hold more than 0.8%. Sequenced sample: PBMCs. The receptor comes from a woman aged 18 to 35 in good health and CMV-seronegative.

The CDR3, as DNA: TGTGCCATAGAAATTAGCGGGAGATCTGGCAATGAGCAGTTCTTC. Translating gives CAIEISGRSGNEQFF. The rearrangement links TRBV2 to TRBJ2-1, with 9 bases that match TRBD2. This CDR3 is built from 15 residues. The V segment lost 10 bases and the J segment 6 bases; nucleotides outside the gene matches: 13. CDR1 and CDR2 (germline): SNHLY, FYNNEI. Filled out from reference TRBV2 and TRBJ2-1, the complete variable domain reads EPEVTQTPSHQVTQMGQEVILRCVPISNHLYFYWYRQILGQKVEFLVSFYNNEISEKSEIFDDQFSVERPDGSNFTLKIRSTKLEDSAMYFCAIEISGRSGNEQFFGPGTRLTVL.